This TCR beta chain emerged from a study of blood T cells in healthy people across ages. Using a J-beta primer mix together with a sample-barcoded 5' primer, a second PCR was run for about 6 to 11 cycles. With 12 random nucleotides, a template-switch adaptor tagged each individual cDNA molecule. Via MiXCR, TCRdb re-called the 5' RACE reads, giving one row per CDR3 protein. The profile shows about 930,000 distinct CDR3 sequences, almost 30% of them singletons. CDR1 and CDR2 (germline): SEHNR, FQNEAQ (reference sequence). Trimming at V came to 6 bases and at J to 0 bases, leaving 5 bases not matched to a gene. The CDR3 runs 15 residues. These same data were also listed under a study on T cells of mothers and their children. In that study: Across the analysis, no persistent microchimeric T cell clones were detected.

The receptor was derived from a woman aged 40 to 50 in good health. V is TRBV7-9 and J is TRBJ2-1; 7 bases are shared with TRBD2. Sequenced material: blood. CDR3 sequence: CASSRSGNSYNEQFF. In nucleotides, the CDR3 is TGTGCCAGCAGTCGAAGCGGGAACTCCTACAATGAGCAGTTCTTC.